The 27 T cell receptor beta chains below all came from one sample that was sequenced in a study of control samples from healthy donors and cancer patients. Some clones are missing from TCRdb's copy, which holds only in-frame ones; the method was immunoSEQ multiplex PCR. The table records approximately 20,000 clones, around 84% of them present only once. What was sequenced was PBMCs. These TCRs come from a man aged 60 to 69 with colorectal cancer.

V and J are TRBV7-9 and TRBJ2-2, with TRBD2 matching 8 bases. The CDR3 consists of 17 residues. The germline CDR1 and CDR2 sequences are SEHNR and FQNEAQ (reference sequence). V gave up 1 base and J gave up 1 base; unmatched junction bases: 5. The CDR3 sequence: CASSLGSSGRNTGELFF. The CDR3 bases are TGTGCCAGCAGCTTAGGGTCAAGCGGGAGGAACACCGGGGAGCTGTTTTTT.

The V call is TRBV12-3 or TRBV12-4, the J call TRBJ2-2; D is uncertain. The CDR3 covers 12 residues. V was trimmed by 7 bases and J by 0 bases, leaving 3 bases between them. The CDR3 here is CASTTNTGELFF. As DNA, the CDR3 is TGTGCCAGCACCACGAACACCGGGGAGCTGTTTTTT.

This chain uses TRBV20-1 with TRBJ2-1; D remains ambiguous. CDR3 length: 11 residues. CDR1 and CDR2 (germline): DFQATT, SNEGSKA (reference sequence). V lost 2 bases, J lost 9 bases, and 8 bases lay in between. CDR3 nucleotides: TGCAGTGCTAGAAGGGTGACTGAGCAGTTCTTC. Translation gives CSARRVTEQFF.

The chain combines TRBV5-1 with TRBJ1-2, with 8 bases matching TRBD1. Trimming at V came to 3 bases and at J to 6 bases, leaving 7 bases not matched to a gene. This CDR3 has 14 amino acids. Germline V gene sequence: CDR1 SGHRS, CDR2 YFSETQ. CDR3 bases: TGCGCCAGCAGCTACGGACAGGGCCTGGATGGCTACACCTTC. It specifies CASSYGQGLDGYTF. Supplemented by reference TRBV5-1 and TRBJ1-2, the full variable domain reads KAGVTQTPRYLIKTRGQQVTLSCSPISGHRSVSWYQQTPGQGLQFLFEYFSETQRNKGNFPGRFSGRQFSNSRSEMNVSTLELGDSALYLCASSYGQGLDGYTFGSGTRLTVV.

The chain employs TRBV14 and TRBJ2-2; D is unclear. The CDR3 is 14 residues long. The V gene lost 2 bases and the J gene lost 4 bases, with 8 bases spanning the gap. Germline CDR1 SGHDN, CDR2 FVKESK. The CDR3 nucleotides read TGTGCCAGCAGCCAACAGATTCTCACCGGGGAGCTGTTTTTT. As protein: CASSQQILTGELFF.

The V call is TRBV5-4, the J call TRBJ1-1, with a possible D match to TRBD1 (5 bases). V was clipped by 3 bases and J by 4 bases, with 7 bases between them. The CDR3 loop spans 12 amino acids. Germline V gives CDR1 SGHNT, CDR2 YYREEE (reference sequence). CDR3 region: CASSYRGTEAFF. The CDR3 nucleotides are TGTGCCAGCAGCTATAGGGGCACTGAAGCTTTCTTT.

The V and J genes are TRBV18 and TRBJ2-7; TRBD1 aligns across 9 bases. The V segment lost 8 bases and the J segment 3 bases; nucleotides outside the gene matches: 8. CDR3 length: 14 residues. The germline V gene has CDR1 KGHSH and CDR2 LQKENI. CDR3 amino acids: CASLEGQGNYEQYF. The CDR3, as DNA: TGTGCCAGCCTAGAGGGACAGGGAAACTACGAGCAGTACTTC.

The CDR3: CASSPGTDVGSQEQYF. The DNA of the CDR3 is TGCGCCAGCAGCCCGGGGACTGATGTCGGGTCGCAGGAGCAGTACTTC. The chain uses TRBV5-1 and TRBJ2-7; TRBD2 might be the D (6 bases). The CDR3 loop spans 16 amino acids. The germline CDR1 and CDR2 sequences are SGHRS and YFSETQ. V lost 4 bases and J 7 bases, leaving 24 bases between the germline ends.

The V gene is TRBV5-5, the J gene TRBJ1-1; the D is unclear. V was shortened by 2 bases and J by 1 base, with 6 bases between the two germline ends. The CDR3 loop spans 13 amino acids. Looked up from germline, CDR1 is SGHKS and CDR2 is YYEKEE (reference sequence). The CDR3 DNA sequence: TGTGCCAGCAGCTTCTCTGAGAACACTGAAGCTTTCTTT. It encodes CASSFSENTEAFF.

The chain has TRBV10-1 and TRBJ1-6; weak D call: TRBD1 (5 bases). CDR3 length: 12 residues. V was shortened by 7 bases and J by 11 bases, with 12 bases between the two germline ends. CDR1 is WNHNN, CDR2 SYGVQD, per germline (reference sequence). The CDR3 coding sequence is TGCGCCAGCATAGGTGGGGGTGCACCCCTCCACTTT. Encoded protein: CASIGGGAPLHF.

This clone was detected only a few times. This chain uses TRBV5-1 with TRBJ1-3; tentative D call: TRBD1 (6 bases). This CDR3 is built from 14 residues. The germline V and J ends were trimmed by 0 bases and 4 bases, with 8 bases remaining between them. Germline V gives CDR1 SGHRS, CDR2 YFSETQ. CDR3 sequence: CASSLGQGGNTIYF. The CDR3 nucleotides read TGCGCCAGCAGCTTGGGGCAGGGGGGAAACACCATATATTTT.

The chain uses TRBV6-5 and TRBJ2-1; D is tentatively TRBD1 or TRBD2 (6 bases each). The CDR3 runs 14 residues. Per germline, CDR1 MNHEY and CDR2 SVGAGI. V lost 7 bases and J 3 bases, leaving 13 bases between the germline ends. CDR3 coding DNA: TGTGCCAGCATCGTAGGGGGGCTCTACAATGAGCAGTTCTTC. It encodes CASIVGGLYNEQFF.

V gene TRBV5-6 combines with J gene TRBJ1-1; the D gene is possibly TRBD1 (5 bases). This CDR3 has 13 residues. Trimming removed 6 bases from V and 5 bases from J, with 14 bases in between. The germline V gene encodes CDR1 SGHDT and CDR2 YYEEEE. In nucleotides, the CDR3 is TGTGCCAGCACTCTGAGCCGGGGGACTGAAGCTTTCTTT. This encodes CASTLSRGTEAFF.

V is TRBV6-5 and J is TRBJ2-5; D unclear. Germline V lookup: CDR1 MNHEY, CDR2 SVGAGI. V gave up 2 bases and J gave up 0 bases, with 13 bases separating them. The CDR3 spans 16 residues. The CDR3 spells CASSYGASLNQETQYF. CDR3 coding DNA: TGTGCCAGCAGTTACGGTGCGAGCCTAAACCAAGAGACCCAGTACTTC.

The rearrangement joins TRBV10-3 to TRBJ1-1; no definite D call. The CDR3 sequence is 11 residues long. V gave up 4 bases and J gave up 5 bases, with 5 bases separating them. Germline assignment: CDR1 ENHRY and CDR2 SYGVKD. The DNA of the CDR3 is TGTGCCATCAGTGGCGATACTGAAGCTTTCTTT. Translating gives CAISGDTEAFF.

The CDR3, as DNA: TGTGCCTGGAATCTTCCGGGACTAGCGGTTACTCACAATGAGCAGTTCTTC. As protein: CAWNLPGLAVTHNEQFF. The rearrangement joins TRBV30 to TRBJ2-1, with 11 bases that match TRBD2. The CDR3 loop spans 17 amino acids. Per germline, CDR1 GTSNPN and CDR2 SVGIG (reference sequence). V was pared by 4 bases and J by 5 bases, with 13 bases of the junction left unmatched.

V and J are TRBV6-5 and TRBJ2-5, with TRBD2 identical over 10 bases. CDR1 MNHEY and CDR2 SVGAGI come from the germline V gene. J was trimmed by 4 bases and V by 6 bases; bases with no gene match: 5. The CDR3 contains 14 residues. The CDR3 loop is CASRLAGGRETQYF. In DNA form, the CDR3 reads TGTGCCAGCAGATTAGCGGGGGGCAGAGAGACCCAGTACTTC.

The genes are TRBV7-8 and TRBJ2-6; maybe TRBD1 (6 bases). Germline V CDR1 and CDR2: SGHVS, FQNEAQ. V lost 4 bases and J 0 bases, leaving 13 bases between the germline ends. CDR3 length: 17 amino acids. CDR3 residues: CASSSWTADSGANVLTF. The CDR3 region has the DNA TGTGCCAGCAGCTCTTGGACAGCAGACTCTGGGGCCAACGTCCTGACTTTC.

This chain joins TRBV7-2 and TRBJ1-2; D not certain. V shed 7 bases and J shed 4 bases, with 13 bases lying between them. CDR1 and CDR2 from the germline V gene are SGHTA and FQGNSA. The CDR3 is made up of 13 amino acids. Here the CDR3 reads CASTYDPGYGYTF. The CDR3 DNA follows: TGTGCCAGCACCTATGATCCGGGCTATGGCTACACCTTC.

The rearrangement links TRBV2 to TRBJ2-2; D is possibly TRBD1 (5 bases). Germline CDR1 SNHLY, CDR2 FYNNEI. There are 15 residues in the CDR3. Trimming took off 2 bases at V and 4 bases at J, with 11 bases between the two ends. The CDR3: CASSERGQITGELFF. In DNA, the CDR3 is TGTGCCAGCAGTGAAAGGGGCCAGATCACCGGGGAGCTGTTTTTT.

The chain has TRBV4-3 and TRBJ1-1, with D possibly being TRBD1 (6 bases). Germline CDR1 reads LGHNA; CDR2 reads YSLEER. Trimming left V 1 base short and J 2 bases short, with 20 bases between. The CDR3 is 18 residues long. The CDR3 coding sequence is TGCGCCAGCAGCCAAGCCCCCCGGACAGACTGGGGCAACACTGAAGCTTTCTTT. It yields the protein CASSQAPRTDWGNTEAFF.

This chain connects TRBV3-1 (or the pseudogene TRBV3-2) to TRBJ1-6; D ambiguous. CDR3 length equals 14 residues. CDR1 is LGHDT, CDR2 YNNKEL, per germline (reference sequence). The V gene lost 1 base and the J gene lost 7 bases, with 8 bases spanning the gap. CDR3 sequence: CASSQGRTNSPLHF. CDR3 DNA: TGTGCCAGCAGCCAAGGAAGAACCAATTCACCCCTCCACTTT.

The chain recombines TRBV3-1 (or the pseudogene TRBV3-2) with TRBJ1-2, with D perhaps TRBD1 (5 bases). The CDR3 sequence is 16 residues long. The V end lost 0 bases, the J end lost 2 bases, and 13 bases lay between the germline ends. In germline, CDR1 is LGHDT, CDR2 YNNKEL (reference sequence). CDR3 in amino acids: CASSQDGGLSNYGYTF. The CDR3 DNA follows: TGTGCCAGCAGCCAAGATGGGGGACTCTCGAACTATGGCTACACCTTC.

This clone was seen a few times. The chain is built from TRBV20-1 and TRBJ1-1; D remains unclear. This CDR3 is 11 amino acids long. In germline, CDR1 is DFQATT, CDR2 SNEGSKA (reference sequence). Trimming took 1 base from V and 5 from J, leaving 5 bases between them. This CDR3 is CSARGVTEAFF. The DNA of the CDR3 is TGCAGTGCTAGAGGGGTAACTGAAGCTTTCTTT.

This chain links TRBV21-1 with TRBJ2-5; the table names TRBD1, a call not compared with the DNA. TRBV21-1 has pseudogene status. CDR3 length: 14 residues. CDR3 loop: CASSTTGSFETQYF. The CDR3, as DNA: TGTGCCAGCAGCACTACAGGGAGTTTCGAGACCCAGTACTTC.

The chain carries TRBV4-1 and TRBJ1-2, with 8 bases aligning to TRBD1. CDR1 is MGHRA, CDR2 YSYEKL, per germline. V was clipped by 6 bases and J by 4 bases; unmatched bases: 13. The CDR3 is 16 residues long. The CDR3 here is CASRPLQGAIGYGYTF. CDR3 coding DNA: TGCGCCAGCAGGCCCCTCCAGGGGGCGATAGGCTATGGCTACACCTTC.

In this sample, this clone turned up once. The V and J genes are TRBV5-1 and TRBJ2-2; 8 nucleotides line up with TRBD2. CDR1 and CDR2 from the germline V gene are SGHRS and YFSETQ. The CDR3 is 14 amino acids. With 8 bases clipped from V and 4 bases from J, the junction kept 7 bases outside the gene matches. DNA for the CDR3: TGCGCCAGTGAGAGCGGGGGAATCACCGGGGAGCTGTTTTTT. It yields the protein CASESGGITGELFF.